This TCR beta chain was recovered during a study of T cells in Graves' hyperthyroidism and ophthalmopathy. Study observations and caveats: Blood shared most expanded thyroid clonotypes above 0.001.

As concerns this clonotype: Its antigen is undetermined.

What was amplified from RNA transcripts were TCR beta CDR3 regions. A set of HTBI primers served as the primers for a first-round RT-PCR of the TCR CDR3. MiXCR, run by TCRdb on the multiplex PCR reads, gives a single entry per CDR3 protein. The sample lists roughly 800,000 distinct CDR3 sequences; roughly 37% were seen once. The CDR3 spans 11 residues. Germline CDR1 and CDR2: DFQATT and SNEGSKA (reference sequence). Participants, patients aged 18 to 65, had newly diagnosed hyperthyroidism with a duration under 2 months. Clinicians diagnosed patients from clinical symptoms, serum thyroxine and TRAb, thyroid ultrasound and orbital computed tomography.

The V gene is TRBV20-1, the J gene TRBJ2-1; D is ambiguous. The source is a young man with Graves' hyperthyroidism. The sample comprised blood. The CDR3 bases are TGCAGCAGGAGCTCCTACAATGAGCAGTTCTTC. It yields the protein CSRSSYNEQFF.